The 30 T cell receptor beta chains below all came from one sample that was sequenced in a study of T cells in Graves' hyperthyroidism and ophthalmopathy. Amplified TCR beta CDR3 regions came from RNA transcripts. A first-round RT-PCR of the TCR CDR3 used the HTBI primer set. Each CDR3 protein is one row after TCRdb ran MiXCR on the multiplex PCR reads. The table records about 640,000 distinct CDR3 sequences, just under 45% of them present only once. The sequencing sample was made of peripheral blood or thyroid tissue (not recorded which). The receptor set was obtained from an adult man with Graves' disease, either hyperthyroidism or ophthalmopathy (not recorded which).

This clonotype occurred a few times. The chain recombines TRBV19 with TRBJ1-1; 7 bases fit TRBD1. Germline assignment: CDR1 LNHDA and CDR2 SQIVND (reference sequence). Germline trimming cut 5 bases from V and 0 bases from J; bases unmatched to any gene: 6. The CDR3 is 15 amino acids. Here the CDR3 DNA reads TGTGCCAGTAGTGTGCCAGGGGGGATGAACACTGAAGCTTTCTTT. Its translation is CASSVPGGMNTEAFF. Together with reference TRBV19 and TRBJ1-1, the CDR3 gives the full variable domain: DGGITQSPKYLFRKEGQNVTLSCEQNLNHDAMYWYRQDPGQGLRLIYYSQIVNDFQKGDIAEGYSVSREKKESFPLTVTSAQKNPTAFYLCASSVPGGMNTEAFFGQGTRLTVV.

This chain's CDR3 is CAQDGNTEAFF. In nucleotides, the CDR3 is TGTGCCCAGGATGGGAACACTGAAGCTTTCTTT. The rearrangement uses TRBV7-9 and TRBJ1-1; D gene ambiguous. Germline V gives CDR1 SEHNR, CDR2 FQNEAQ (reference sequence). CDR3 length equals 11 residues. Trimming pared 11 bases from V and 1 base from J, leaving 8 bases between. Complete variable domain (other parts from reference TRBV7-9 and TRBJ1-1): DTGVSQNPRHKITKRGQNVTFRCDPISEHNRLYWYRQTLGQGPEFLTYFQNEAQLEKSRLLSDRFSAERPKGSFSTLEIQRTEQGDSAMYLCAQDGNTEAFFGQGTRLTVV.

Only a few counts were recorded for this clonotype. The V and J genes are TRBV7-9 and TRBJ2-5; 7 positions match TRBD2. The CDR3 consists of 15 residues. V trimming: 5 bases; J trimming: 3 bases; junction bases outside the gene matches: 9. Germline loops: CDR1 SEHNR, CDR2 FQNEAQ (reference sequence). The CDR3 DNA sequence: TGTGCCAGCAGCCCCACCGGACTAGTCGAAGAGACCCAGTACTTC. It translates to CASSPTGLVEETQYF. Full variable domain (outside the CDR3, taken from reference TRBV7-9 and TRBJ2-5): DTGVSQNPRHKITKRGQNVTFRCDPISEHNRLYWYRQTLGQGPEFLTYFQNEAQLEKSRLLSDRFSAERPKGSFSTLEIQRTEQGDSAMYLCASSPTGLVEETQYFGPGTRLLVL.

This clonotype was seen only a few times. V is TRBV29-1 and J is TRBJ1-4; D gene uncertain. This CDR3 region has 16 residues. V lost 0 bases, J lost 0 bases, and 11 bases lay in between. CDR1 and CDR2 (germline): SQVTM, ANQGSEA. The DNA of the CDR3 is TGCAGCGTTGAAGAGTGGGCAGAAGCAACTAATGAAAAACTGTTTTTT. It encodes CSVEEWAEATNEKLFF.

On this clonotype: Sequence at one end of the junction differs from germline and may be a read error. CDR3 nucleotide sequence: TGTGCCATCAGTGAAGACAGCCATTCACCCCTCCACTTC. Amino acids: CAISEDSHSPLHF. The chain couples TRBV10-3 to TRBJ1-6; the D gene is possibly TRBD1 (5 bases). From germline, CDR1 is ENHRY and CDR2 SYGVKD. The CDR3 is 13 residues long.

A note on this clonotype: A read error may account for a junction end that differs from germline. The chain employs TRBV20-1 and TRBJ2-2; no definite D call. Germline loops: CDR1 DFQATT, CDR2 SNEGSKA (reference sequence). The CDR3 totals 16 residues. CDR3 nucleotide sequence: TGCAGTGCTAGTGGGGTCGCCAGGTTGAACACTGGGGAGCTGTTTTTT. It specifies CSASGVARLNTGELFF.

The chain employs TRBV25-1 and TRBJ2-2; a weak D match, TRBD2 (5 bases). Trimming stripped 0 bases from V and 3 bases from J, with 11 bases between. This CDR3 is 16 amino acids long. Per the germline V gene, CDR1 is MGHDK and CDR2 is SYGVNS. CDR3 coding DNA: TGTGCCAGCAGTGAATATGGAGGAGGCTACACCGGGGAGCTGTTTTTT. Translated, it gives CASSEYGGGYTGELFF.

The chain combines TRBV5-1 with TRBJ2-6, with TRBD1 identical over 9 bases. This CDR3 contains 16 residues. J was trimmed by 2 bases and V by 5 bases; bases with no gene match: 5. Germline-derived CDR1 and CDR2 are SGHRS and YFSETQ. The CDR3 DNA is TGCGCCAGCAGGTGGGACAGGGAGGCTGGGGCCAACGTCCTGACTTTC. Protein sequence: CASRWDREAGANVLTF.

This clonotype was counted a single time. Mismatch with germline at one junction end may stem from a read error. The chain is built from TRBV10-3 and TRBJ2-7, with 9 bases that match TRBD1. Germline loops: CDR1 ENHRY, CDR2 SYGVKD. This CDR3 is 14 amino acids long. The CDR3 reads CAITRDRDSYEQYF. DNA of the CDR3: TGCGCCATCACACGGGACAGGGACTCCTACGAGCAGTACTTC.

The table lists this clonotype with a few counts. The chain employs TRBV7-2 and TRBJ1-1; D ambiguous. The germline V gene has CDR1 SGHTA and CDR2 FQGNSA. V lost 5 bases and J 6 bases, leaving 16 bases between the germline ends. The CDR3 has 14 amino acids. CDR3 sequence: CASSRQGGTSEAFF. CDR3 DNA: TGTGCCAGCAGCCGCCAAGGAGGAACATCTGAAGCTTTCTTT.

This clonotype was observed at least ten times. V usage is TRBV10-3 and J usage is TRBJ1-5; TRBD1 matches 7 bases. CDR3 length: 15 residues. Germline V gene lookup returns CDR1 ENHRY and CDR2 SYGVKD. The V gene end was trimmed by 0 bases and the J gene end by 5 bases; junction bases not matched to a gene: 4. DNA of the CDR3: TGTGCCATCAGTGAGTCGGGACAGACAGATCAGCCCCAGCATTTT. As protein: CAISESGQTDQPQHF.

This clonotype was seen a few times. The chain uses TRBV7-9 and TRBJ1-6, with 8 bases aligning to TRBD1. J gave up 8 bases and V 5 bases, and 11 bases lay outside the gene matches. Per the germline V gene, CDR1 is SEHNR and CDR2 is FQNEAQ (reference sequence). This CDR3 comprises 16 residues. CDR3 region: CASSPGRGRRDSPLHF. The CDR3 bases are TGTGCCAGCAGCCCGGGCAGGGGGCGCCGGGATTCACCCCTCCACTTT.

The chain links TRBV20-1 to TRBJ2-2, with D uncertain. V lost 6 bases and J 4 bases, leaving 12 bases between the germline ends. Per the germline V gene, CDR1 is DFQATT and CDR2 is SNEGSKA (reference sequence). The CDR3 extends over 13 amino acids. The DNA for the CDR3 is TGCAGTGCAACGGCCCCAGGCACCGGGGAGCTGTTTTTT. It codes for CSATAPGTGELFF.

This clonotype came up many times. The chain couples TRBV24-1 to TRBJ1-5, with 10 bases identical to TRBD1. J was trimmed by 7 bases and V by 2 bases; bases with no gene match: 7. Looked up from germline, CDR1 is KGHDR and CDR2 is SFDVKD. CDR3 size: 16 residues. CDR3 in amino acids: CATSDYGQGEGQPQHF. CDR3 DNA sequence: TGTGCCACCAGTGATTACGGACAGGGGGAAGGACAGCCCCAGCATTTT.

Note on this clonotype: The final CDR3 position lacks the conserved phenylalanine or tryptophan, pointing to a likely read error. The CDR3 loop reads CATSLGQVEKTQYY. The CDR3 DNA follows: TGTGCCACCAGTCTCGGACAGGTAGAAAAGACCCAGTACTAC. V gene TRBV24-1 combines with J gene TRBJ2-5; 7 nucleotides match TRBD1. The J segment lost 6 bases and the V segment lost 6 bases, leaving 9 bases of the junction unmatched. This CDR3 is built from 14 residues. Germline V gene data show CDR1 as KGHDR and CDR2 as SFDVKD.

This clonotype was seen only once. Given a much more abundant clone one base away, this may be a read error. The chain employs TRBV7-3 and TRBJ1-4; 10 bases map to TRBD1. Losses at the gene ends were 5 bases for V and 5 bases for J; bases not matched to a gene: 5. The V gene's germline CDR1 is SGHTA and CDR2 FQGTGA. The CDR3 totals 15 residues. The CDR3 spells CASSPGTGENEKLFF. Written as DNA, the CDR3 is TGTGCCAGCAGCCCAGGGACAGGGGAGAATGAAAAACTGTTTTTT.

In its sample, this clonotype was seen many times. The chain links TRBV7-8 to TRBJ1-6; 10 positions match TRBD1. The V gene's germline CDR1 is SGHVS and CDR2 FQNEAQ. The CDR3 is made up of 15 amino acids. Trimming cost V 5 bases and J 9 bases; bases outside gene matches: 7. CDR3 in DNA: TGTGCCAGCAGCGTGACAGGGGGCTCTGGTTCACCCCTCCACTTT. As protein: CASSVTGGSGSPLHF.

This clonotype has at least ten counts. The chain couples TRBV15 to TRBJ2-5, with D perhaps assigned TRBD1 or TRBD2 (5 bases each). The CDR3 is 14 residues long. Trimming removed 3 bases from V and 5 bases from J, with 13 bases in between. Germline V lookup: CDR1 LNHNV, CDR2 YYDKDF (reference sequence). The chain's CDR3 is CATSRPGRGETQYF. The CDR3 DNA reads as TGTGCCACCAGCAGGCCAGGGCGAGGGGAGACCCAGTACTTC.

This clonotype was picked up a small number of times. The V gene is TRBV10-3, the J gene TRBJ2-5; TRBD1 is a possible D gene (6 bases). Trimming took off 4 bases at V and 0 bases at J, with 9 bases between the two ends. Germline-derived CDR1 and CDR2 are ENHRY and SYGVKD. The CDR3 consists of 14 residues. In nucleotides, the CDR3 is TGTGCCATCAGTGGGAAGGGGGACCAAGAGACCCAGTACTTC. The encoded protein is CAISGKGDQETQYF.

CDR3 nucleotides: TGTGCCAGCAGACTGACTAGCGGGAGCTACGAGCAGTACTTC. Encoded protein: CASRLTSGSYEQYF. The V call is TRBV5-6, the J call TRBJ2-7; 12 bases are shared with TRBD2. The V gene's germline CDR1 is SGHDT and CDR2 YYEEEE. This CDR3 spans 14 amino acids. Trimming removed 5 bases from V and 3 bases from J; junction bases left unmatched: 3. The full variable domain, completed using reference TRBV5-6 and TRBJ2-7, is DAGVTQSPTHLIKTRGQQVTLRCSPKSGHDTVSWYQQALGQGPQFIFQYYEEEERQRGNFPDRFSGHQFPNYSSELNVNALLLGDSALYLCASRLTSGSYEQYFGPGTRLTVT.

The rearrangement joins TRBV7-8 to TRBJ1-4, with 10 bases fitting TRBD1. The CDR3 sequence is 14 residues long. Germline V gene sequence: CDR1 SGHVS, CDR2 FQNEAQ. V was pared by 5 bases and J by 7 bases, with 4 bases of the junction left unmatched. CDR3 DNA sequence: TGTGCCAGCAGCGCGACAGGGGGCAGTGAAAAACTGTTTTTT. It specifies CASSATGGSEKLFF.

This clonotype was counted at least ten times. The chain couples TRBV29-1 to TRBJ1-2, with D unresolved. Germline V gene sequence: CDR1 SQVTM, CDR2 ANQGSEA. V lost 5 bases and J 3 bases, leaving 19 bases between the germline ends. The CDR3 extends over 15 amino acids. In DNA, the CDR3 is TGCAGCGTTTTGAGCGCGCTGGGATGGGACTATGGCTACACCTTC. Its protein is CSVLSALGWDYGYTF.

CDR3 sequence: CASSLEGDQRGYTF. CDR3 in DNA: TGTGCCAGCAGCTTGGAAGGGGATCAACGCGGCTACACCTTC. The chain couples TRBV5-5 to TRBJ1-2, with D perhaps matching TRBD1 (5 bases). The V gene lost 0 bases and the J gene lost 8 bases, with 14 bases spanning the gap. The CDR3 is 14 amino acids. Germline V gives CDR1 SGHKS, CDR2 YYEKEE (reference sequence).

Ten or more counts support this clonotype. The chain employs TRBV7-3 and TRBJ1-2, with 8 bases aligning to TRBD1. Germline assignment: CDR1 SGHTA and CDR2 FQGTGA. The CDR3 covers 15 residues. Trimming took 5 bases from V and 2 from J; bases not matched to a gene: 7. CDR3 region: CASSKHGQGNYGYTF. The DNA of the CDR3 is TGTGCCAGCAGCAAACACGGACAGGGCAACTATGGCTACACCTTC.

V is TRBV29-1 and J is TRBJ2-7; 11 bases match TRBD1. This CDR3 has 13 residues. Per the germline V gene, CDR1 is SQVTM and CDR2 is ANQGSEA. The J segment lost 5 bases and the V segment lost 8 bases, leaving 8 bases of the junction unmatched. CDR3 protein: CSRSGQGADEQYF. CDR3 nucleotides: TGCAGCCGCAGCGGACAGGGGGCTGACGAGCAGTACTTC.

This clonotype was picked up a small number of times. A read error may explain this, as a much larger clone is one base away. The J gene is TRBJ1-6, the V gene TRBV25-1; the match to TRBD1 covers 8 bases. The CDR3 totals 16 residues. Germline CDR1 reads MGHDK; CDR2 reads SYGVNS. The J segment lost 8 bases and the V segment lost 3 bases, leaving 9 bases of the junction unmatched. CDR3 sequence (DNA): TGTGCCAGCAGTGATCCTCAGGGGGCGGACTATTCACCCCTCCACTTT. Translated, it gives CASSDPQGADYSPLHF.

The CDR3 spells CASSINGGTNEKLFF. CDR3 nucleotides: TGTGCCAGTAGTATCAATGGGGGGACTAATGAAAAACTGTTTTTT. The chain combines TRBV19 with TRBJ1-4; TRBD1 is a possible D gene (5 bases). V lost 3 bases and J lost 2, with 10 bases in between. CDR1 and CDR2 from the germline V gene are LNHDA and SQIVND (reference sequence). This CDR3 spans 15 amino acids. Full variable domain (rest looked up from reference TRBV19 and TRBJ1-4): DGGITQSPKYLFRKEGQNVTLSCEQNLNHDAMYWYRQDPGQGLRLIYYSQIVNDFQKGDIAEGYSVSREKKESFPLTVTSAQKNPTAFYLCASSINGGTNEKLFFGSGTQLSVL.

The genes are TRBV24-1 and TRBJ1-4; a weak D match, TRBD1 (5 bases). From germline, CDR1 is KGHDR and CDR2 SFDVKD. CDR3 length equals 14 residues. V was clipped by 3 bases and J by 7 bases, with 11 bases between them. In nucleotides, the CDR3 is TGTGCCACCAGTGATCCCAGGGTGGCTGAAAAACTGTTTTTT. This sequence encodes CATSDPRVAEKLFF.

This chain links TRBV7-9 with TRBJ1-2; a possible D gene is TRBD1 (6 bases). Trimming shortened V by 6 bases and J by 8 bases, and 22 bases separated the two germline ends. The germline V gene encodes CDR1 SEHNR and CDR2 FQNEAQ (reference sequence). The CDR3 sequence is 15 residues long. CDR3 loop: CASSWGCGGLKGYTF. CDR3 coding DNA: TGTGCCAGCAGTTGGGGATGTGGGGGGCTGAAGGGCTACACCTTC.

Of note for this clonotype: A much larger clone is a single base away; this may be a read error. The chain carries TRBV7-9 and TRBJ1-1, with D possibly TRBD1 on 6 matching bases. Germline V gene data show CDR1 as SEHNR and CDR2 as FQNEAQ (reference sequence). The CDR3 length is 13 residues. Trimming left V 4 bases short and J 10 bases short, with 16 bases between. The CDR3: CASSSGTRAVAFF. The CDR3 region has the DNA TGTGCCAGCAGCTCTGGGACAAGGGCTGTAGCTTTCTTT. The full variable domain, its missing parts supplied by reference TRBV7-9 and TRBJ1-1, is DTGVSQNPRHKITKRGQNVTFRCDPISEHNRLYWYRQTLGQGPEFLTYFQNEAQLEKSRLLSDRFSAERPKGSFSTLEIQRTEQGDSAMYLCASSSGTRAVAFFGQGTRLTVV.